The present TCR beta chain was sequenced within a study of blood T cell repertoires in COVID-19. Between the trimmed V and J ends, which lost 5 bases and 0 bases, there was a span of 11 bases. The CDR3 has 15 amino acids. Looked up from germline, CDR1 is SEHNR and CDR2 is FQNEAQ (reference sequence). Seattle patients were enrolled while actively infected and followed longitudinally. The repertoire was sequenced with immunoSEQ multiplex PCR; TCRdb's copy has only in-frame clones and lacks some. The sample has approximately 140,000 clones; 70% to 90% are singletons. This chain uses TRBV7-9 with TRBJ1-5, with D tentatively TRBD1 (5 bases). The TCR sequence derives from a woman aged 60-75 years with COVID-19, enrolled during active disease. Sample: peripheral blood. The CDR3 nucleotides read TGTGCCAGCAGCCGTCGCGGGGGTAGCAATCAGCCCCAGCATTTT. This codes for CASSRRGGSNQPQHF.